A single sample is the source of the 5 T cell receptor beta chains below, sequenced in a study of preoperative IRX-2 immunotherapy in early breast cancer (dated by TCRdb to the late 2010s). Sample treatment or condition, as interpreted from the label and publication: preoperative locoregional IRX-2 cytokine immunotherapy. Preparation of the library involved the immunoSEQ multiplex PCR assay. TCRdb provides this immuneACCESS table in a form limited to in-frame rearrangements. Some clones are lacking; in checked studies, under half of them reflect an unresolved V gene, and why the rest are absent is not known. In this sample the table shows tens of thousands of clones, approximately 95% of which occur a single time. 15% to 20% of the sample comes from the top ten. Specimen: tumor tissue, collected after IRX-2 immunotherapy. These receptors were collected from a human donor with breast cancer.

This clone has only a few counts. This rearrangement joins TRBV10-3 to TRBJ1-2; 7 nucleotides line up with TRBD1. The CDR3 contains 12 residues. Germline V gene data show CDR1 as ENHRY and CDR2 as SYGVKD. The V gene end was trimmed by 8 bases and the J gene end by 10 bases; junction bases not matched to a gene: 10. CDR3 coding DNA: TGTGCCATCTCAGACAGGGCCGAGATCTACACCTTC. This gives the protein CAISDRAEIYTF.

The gene calls are TRBV7-2 and TRBJ1-6, with D possibly matching TRBD1 (6 bases). Germline V gene lookup returns CDR1 SGHTA and CDR2 FQGNSA. Deletions cut 4 bases from V and 8 bases from J, with 9 bases between. The CDR3 is 13 amino acids. The CDR3 nucleotides read TGTGCCAGCAGCTCTCAGGGGTATTCACCCCTCCACTTT. Amino acid sequence: CASSSQGYSPLHF. The whole variable domain, filled in from reference TRBV7-2 and TRBJ1-6, reads GAGVSQSPSNKVTEKGKDVELRCDPISGHTALYWYRQSLGQGLEFLIYFQGNSAPDKSGLPSDRFSAERTGGSVSTLTIQRTQQEDSAVYLCASSSQGYSPLHFGNGTRLTVT.

V and J are TRBV7-2 and TRBJ1-4; maybe TRBD1 (6 bases). From germline, CDR1 is SGHTA and CDR2 FQGNSA. Trimming left V 5 bases short and J 4 bases short, with 14 bases between. The CDR3 runs 15 residues. The CDR3 sequence is CASSLYDRRNEKLFF. The CDR3 nucleotides read TGTGCCAGCAGCCTGTACGACAGGCGTAATGAAAAACTGTTTTTT.

This rearrangement joins TRBV6-7 to TRBJ2-1; 8 positions agree with TRBD2. TRBV6-7 is an ORF, and what it does is uncertain. The CDR3 spans 18 residues. J was trimmed by 8 bases and V by 1 base; bases with no gene match: 16. CDR3 region: CASSYFSGGLAAQDEQFF. The CDR3 region has the DNA TGTGCCAGCAGTTACTTCTCAGGCGGACTAGCCGCTCAGGATGAGCAGTTCTTC.

The chain links TRBV12-5 to TRBJ2-3, with D hard to call. The CDR3 is 14 residues long. Germline V gene data show CDR1 as LGHNT and CDR2 as FRNRAP. V lost 5 bases and J 1 base, leaving 10 bases between the germline ends. This chain's CDR3 is CASGAGFGTDTQYF. In nucleotides, the CDR3 is TGTGCTAGTGGTGCCGGCTTCGGCACAGATACGCAGTATTTT.